The clone carrying this T cell receptor (beta chain) was found once. No antigen is known for it. The junction departs from germline at one end; a sequencing error may be responsible. The sample belongs to a study of T cell responses to AZD1222 COVID-19 vaccine. TCRdb's table, derived via immunoSEQ multiplex PCR, lists solely in-frame clones and lacks some. The top ten clones hold less than 25% of a sample with 95,000 to 110,000 clones, around 91% of them seen once. The CDR3 consists of 10 residues. Germline CDR1 and CDR2: WNHNN and SYGVQD (reference sequence). Study-wide results and limits: None of the repertoires were sampled until the peak T cell response had passed. Spike-spanning, vaccine-associated CD4 TCRs were dominant at 160-218 and 743-854. The number of AZD1222 recipients seropositive at baseline was only six.

This clonotype was obtained from an adult in good health. The chain uses TRBV10-1 and TRBJ2-7; D might be TRBD1 (6 bases). The source was peripheral blood, collected on day 0 of AZD1222 vaccination. CDR3 protein: CPRGIHEQYF. CDR3 in DNA: TGCCCCAGGGGTATCCACGAGCAGTACTTC.